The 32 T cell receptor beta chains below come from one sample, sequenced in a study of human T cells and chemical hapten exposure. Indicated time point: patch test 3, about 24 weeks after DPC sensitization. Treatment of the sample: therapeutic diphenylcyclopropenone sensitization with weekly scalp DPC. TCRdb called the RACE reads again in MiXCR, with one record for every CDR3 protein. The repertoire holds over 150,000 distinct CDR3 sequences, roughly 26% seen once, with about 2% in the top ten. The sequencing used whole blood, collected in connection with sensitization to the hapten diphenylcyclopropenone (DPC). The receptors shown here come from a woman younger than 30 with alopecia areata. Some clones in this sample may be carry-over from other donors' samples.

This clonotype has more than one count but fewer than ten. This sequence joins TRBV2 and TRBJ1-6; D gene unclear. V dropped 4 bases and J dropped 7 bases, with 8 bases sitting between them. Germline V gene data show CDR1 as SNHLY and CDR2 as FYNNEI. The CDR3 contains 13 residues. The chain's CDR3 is CASSAQKNSPLHF. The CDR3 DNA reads TGTGCCAGCAGTGCACAGAAAAATTCACCCCTCCACTTT.

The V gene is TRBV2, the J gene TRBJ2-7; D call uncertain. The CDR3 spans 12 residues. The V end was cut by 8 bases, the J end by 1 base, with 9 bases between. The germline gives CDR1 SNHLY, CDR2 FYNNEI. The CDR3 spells CASSLLSYEQYF. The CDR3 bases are TGTGCCAGCTCGCTCCTTTCCTACGAGCAGTACTTC.

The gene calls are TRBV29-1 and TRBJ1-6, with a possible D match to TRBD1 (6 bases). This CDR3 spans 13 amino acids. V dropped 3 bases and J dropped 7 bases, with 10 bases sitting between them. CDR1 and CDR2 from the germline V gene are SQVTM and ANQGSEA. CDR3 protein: CSVERQGNSPLHF. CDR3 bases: TGCAGCGTTGAGCGTCAGGGGAATTCACCCCTCCACTTT.

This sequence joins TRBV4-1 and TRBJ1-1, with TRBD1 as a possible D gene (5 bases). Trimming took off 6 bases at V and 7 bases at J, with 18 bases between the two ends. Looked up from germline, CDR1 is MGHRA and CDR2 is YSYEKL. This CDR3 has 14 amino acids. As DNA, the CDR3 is TGCGCCAGCAGACCCTTATCGGGGGGAAATGAAGCTTTCTTT. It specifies CASRPLSGGNEAFF.

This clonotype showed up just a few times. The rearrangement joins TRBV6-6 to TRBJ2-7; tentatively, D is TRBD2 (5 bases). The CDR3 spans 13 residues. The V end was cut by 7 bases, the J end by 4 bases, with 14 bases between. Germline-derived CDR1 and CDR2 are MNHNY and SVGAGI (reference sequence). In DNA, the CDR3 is TGTGCCAGCACCCCCGCCCCGGGGTACGAGCAGTACTTC. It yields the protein CASTPAPGYEQYF.

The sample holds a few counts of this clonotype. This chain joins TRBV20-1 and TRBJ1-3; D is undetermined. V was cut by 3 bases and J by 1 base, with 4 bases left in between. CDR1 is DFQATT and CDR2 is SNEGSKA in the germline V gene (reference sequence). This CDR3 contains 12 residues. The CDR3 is CSARTSGNTIYF. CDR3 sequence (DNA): TGCAGTGCTAGGACATCTGGAAACACCATATATTTT.

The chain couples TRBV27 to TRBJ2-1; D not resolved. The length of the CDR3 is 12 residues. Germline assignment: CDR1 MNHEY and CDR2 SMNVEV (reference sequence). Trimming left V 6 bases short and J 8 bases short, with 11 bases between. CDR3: CASSLLNDEQFF. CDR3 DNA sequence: TGTGCCAGCAGCCTCCTTAATGATGAGCAGTTCTTC.

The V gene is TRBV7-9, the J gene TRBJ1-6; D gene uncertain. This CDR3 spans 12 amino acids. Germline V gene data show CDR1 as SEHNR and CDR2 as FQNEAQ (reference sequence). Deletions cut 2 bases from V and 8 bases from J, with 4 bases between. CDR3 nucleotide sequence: TGTGCCAGCAGCTTATCAGATTCACCCCTCCACTTT. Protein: CASSLSDSPLHF.

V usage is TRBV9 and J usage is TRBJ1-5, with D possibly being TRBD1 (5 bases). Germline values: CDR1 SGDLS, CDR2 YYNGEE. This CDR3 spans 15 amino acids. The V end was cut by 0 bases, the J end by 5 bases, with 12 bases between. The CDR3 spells CASSVARGADQPQHF. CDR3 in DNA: TGTGCCAGCAGCGTAGCGAGGGGCGCAGATCAGCCCCAGCATTTT.

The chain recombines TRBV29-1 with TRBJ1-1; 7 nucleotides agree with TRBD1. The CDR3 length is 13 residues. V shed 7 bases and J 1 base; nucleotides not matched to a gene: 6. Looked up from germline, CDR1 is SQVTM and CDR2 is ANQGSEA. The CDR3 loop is CSAQRGPNTEAFF. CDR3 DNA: TGCAGCGCCCAAAGGGGGCCGAACACTGAAGCTTTCTTT.

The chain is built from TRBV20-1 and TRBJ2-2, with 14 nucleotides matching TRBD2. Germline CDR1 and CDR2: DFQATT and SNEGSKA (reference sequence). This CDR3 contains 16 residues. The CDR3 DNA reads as TGCAGCGCCCACGGACTAGCGGGAGGTGGTACCGGGGAGCTGTTTTTT. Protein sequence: CSAHGLAGGGTGELFF.

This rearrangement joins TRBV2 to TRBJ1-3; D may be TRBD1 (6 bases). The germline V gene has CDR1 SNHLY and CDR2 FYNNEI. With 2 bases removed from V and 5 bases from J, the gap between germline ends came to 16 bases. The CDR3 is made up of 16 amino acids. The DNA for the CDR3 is TGTGCCAGCAGTGAAAAGGTCAGGGGCAGGAGAAACACCATATATTTT. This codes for CASSEKVRGRRNTIYF.

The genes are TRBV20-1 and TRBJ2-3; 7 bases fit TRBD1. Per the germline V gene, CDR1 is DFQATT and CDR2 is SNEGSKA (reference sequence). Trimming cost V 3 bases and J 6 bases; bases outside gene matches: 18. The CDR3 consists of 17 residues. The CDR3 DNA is TGCAGTGCTAGCGCCCGACCCGCGGACAGGACCGTTGATACGCAGTATTTT. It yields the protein CSASARPADRTVDTQYF.

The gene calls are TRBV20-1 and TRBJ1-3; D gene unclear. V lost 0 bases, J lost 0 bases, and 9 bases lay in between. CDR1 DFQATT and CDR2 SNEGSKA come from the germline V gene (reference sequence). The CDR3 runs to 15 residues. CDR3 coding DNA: TGCAGTGCTAGAGATTTAGTCCTCTCTGGAAACACCATATATTTT. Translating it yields CSARDLVLSGNTIYF.

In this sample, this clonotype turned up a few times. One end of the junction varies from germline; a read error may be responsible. The CDR3 sequence is CASSIIGSIQPQHF. The CDR3 DNA reads TGTGCCAGTAGTATAATCGGGAGCATTCAGCCCCAGCATTTT. The chain uses TRBV19 and TRBJ1-5; D remains unclear. Germline V gene lookup returns CDR1 LNHDA and CDR2 SQIVND (reference sequence). The CDR3 is made up of 14 amino acids.

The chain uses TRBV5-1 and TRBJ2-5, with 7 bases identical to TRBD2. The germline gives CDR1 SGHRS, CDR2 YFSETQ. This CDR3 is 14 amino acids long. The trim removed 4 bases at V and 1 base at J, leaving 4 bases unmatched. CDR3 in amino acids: CASSGTSAQETQYF. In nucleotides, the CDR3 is TGCGCCAGCAGCGGCACTAGCGCCCAAGAGACCCAGTACTTC. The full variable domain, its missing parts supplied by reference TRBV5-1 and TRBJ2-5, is KAGVTQTPRYLIKTRGQQVTLSCSPISGHRSVSWYQQTPGQGLQFLFEYFSETQRNKGNFPGRFSGRQFSNSRSEMNVSTLELGDSALYLCASSGTSAQETQYFGPGTRLLVL.

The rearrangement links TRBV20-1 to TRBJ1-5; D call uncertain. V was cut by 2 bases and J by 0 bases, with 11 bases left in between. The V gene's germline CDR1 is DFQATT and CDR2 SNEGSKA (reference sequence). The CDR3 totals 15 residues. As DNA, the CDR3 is TGCAGTGCTAGAATTGGAATCTATAGCAATCAGCCCCAGCATTTT. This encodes CSARIGIYSNQPQHF.

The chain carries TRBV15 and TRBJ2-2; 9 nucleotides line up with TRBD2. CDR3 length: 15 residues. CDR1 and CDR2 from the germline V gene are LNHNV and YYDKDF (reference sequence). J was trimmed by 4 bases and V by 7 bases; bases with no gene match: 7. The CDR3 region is CATTRGSGSTGELFF. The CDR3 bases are TGTGCCACCACCCGGGGTAGCGGGAGCACCGGGGAGCTGTTTTTT.

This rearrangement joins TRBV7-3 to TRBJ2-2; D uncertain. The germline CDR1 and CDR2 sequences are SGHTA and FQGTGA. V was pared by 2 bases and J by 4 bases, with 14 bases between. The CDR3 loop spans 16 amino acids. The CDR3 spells CASSLEGQVGTGELFF. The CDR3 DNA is TGTGCCAGCAGCTTAGAAGGGCAAGTAGGCACCGGGGAGCTGTTTTTT.

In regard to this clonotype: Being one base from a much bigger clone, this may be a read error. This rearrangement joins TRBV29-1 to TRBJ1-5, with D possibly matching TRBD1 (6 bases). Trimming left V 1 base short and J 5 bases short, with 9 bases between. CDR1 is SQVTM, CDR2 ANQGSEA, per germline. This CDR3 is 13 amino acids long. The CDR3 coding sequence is TGCAGCGTTGAAGCGAGGACAGATCAGCCCCAGCATTTT. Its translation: CSVEARTDQPQHF.

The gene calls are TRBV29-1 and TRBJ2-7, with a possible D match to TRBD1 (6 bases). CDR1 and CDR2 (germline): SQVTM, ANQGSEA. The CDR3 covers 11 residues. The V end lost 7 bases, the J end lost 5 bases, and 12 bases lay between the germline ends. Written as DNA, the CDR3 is TGCAGCGCCACGCAGGGGAACGAGCAGTACTTC. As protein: CSATQGNEQYF.

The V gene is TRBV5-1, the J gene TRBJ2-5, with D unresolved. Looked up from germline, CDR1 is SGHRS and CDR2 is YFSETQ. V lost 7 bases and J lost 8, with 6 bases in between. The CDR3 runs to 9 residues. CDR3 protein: CASLYTQYF. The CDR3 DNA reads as TGCGCCAGCCTATACACCCAGTACTTC.

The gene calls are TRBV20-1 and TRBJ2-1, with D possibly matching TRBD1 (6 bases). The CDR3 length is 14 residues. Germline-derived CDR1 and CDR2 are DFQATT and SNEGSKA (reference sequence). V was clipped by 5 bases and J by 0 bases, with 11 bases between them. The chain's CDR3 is CSAFGQTSYNEQFF. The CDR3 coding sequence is TGCAGTGCTTTCGGACAGACCTCCTACAATGAGCAGTTCTTC.

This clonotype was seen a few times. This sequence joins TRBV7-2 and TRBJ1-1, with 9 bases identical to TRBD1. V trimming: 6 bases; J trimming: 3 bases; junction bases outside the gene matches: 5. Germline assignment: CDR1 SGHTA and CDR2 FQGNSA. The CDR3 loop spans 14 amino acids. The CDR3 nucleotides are TGTGCCAGCAGGCTAGACAGGGGGGACACTGAAGCTTTCTTT. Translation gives CASRLDRGDTEAFF.

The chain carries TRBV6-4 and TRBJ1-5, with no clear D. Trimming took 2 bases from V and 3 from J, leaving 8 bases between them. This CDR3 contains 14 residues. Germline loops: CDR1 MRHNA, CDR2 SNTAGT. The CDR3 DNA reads TGTGCCAGCAGTGACAGGCCAACCAATCAGCCCCAGCATTTT. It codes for CASSDRPTNQPQHF.

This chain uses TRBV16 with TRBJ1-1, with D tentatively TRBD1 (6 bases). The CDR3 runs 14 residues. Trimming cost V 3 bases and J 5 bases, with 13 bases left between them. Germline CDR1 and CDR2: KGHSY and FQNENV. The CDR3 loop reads CASSQRTGQTEAFF. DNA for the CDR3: TGTGCCAGCAGCCAGAGGACCGGACAGACTGAAGCTTTCTTT.

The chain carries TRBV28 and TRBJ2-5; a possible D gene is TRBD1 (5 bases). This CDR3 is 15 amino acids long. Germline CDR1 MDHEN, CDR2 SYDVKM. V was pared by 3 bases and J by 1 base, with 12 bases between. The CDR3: CASSFGGQGQETQYF. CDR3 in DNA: TGTGCCAGCAGTTTCGGTGGGCAGGGCCAAGAGACCCAGTACTTC.

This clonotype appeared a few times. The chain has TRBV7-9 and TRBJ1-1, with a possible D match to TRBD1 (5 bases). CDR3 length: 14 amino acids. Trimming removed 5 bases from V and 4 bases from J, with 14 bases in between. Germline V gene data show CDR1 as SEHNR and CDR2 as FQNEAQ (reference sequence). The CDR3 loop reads CASSPSMGPTEAFF. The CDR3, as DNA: TGTGCCAGCAGCCCCTCGATGGGGCCCACTGAAGCTTTCTTT.

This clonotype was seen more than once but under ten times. CDR3 bases: TGTGCCAGCAGCCCGCCAGGGAAGGAACACGAGCAGTACTTC. Translation: CASSPPGKEHEQYF. The J gene is TRBJ2-7, the V gene TRBV7-6; D possibly corresponds to TRBD1 (5 bases). V lost 5 bases and J lost 5, with 16 bases in between. CDR1 is SGHVS, CDR2 FNYEAQ, per germline. This CDR3 is 14 amino acids long.

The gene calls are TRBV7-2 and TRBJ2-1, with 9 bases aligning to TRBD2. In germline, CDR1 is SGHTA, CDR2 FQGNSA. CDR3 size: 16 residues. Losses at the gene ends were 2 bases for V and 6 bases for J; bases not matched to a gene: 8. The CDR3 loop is CASSLRSSGTGNEQFF. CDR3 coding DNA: TGTGCCAGCAGCTTAAGGTCTAGCGGGACGGGCAATGAGCAGTTCTTC.

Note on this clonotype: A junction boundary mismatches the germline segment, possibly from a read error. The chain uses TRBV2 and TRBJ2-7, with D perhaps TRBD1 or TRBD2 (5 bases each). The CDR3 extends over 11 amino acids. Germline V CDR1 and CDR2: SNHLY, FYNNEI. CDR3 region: CASSETGTVFF. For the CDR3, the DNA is TGTGCCAGCAGTGAGACCGGGACGGTGTTCTTC.

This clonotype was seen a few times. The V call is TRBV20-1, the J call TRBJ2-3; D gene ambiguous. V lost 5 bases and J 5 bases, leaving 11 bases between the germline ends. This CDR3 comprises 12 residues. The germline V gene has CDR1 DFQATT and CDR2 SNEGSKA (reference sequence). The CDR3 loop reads CSAPVGVDTQYF. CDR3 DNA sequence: TGCAGTGCTCCCGTCGGTGTAGATACGCAGTATTTT.